The 8 T cell receptor beta chains below all came from one sample that was sequenced in a study of blood T cell repertoires in COVID-19. Method: immunoSEQ multiplex PCR; TCRdb's copy keeps in-frame clones and lacks some. The table includes 140,000 to 150,000 clones, 88% detected once. Sequences were obtained from peripheral blood. These TCRs come from a human donor in a cohort sampled during active COVID-19.

The chain couples TRBV7-8 to TRBJ1-2; 7 nucleotides line up with TRBD1. Trimming removed 5 bases from V and 13 bases from J; junction bases left unmatched: 7. The CDR3 length is 11 residues. Germline V gene lookup returns CDR1 SGHVS and CDR2 FQNEAQ. CDR3: CASSEGTDFTF. The CDR3 DNA is TGTGCCAGCAGCGAAGGGACAGATTTCACCTTC.

This chain connects TRBV9 to TRBJ2-3; no clear D. V gave up 0 bases and J gave up 0 bases, with 11 bases separating them. Germline CDR1 is SGDLS and CDR2 is YYNGEE. The CDR3 totals 16 residues. CDR3 sequence: CASSVGTMLSTDTQYF. The CDR3 coding sequence is TGTGCCAGCAGCGTAGGAACTATGTTAAGCACAGATACGCAGTATTTT.

The chain is built from TRBV7-2 and TRBJ1-2; D possibly corresponds to TRBD1 (5 bases). Germline V gene data show CDR1 as SGHTA and CDR2 as FQGNSA. V was clipped by 6 bases and J by 5 bases, with 22 bases between them. The CDR3 spans 16 residues. CDR3 bases: TGTGCCAGCAGTCCACCCGGGGGGAGACAGAATTATGGCTACACCTTC. Its translation: CASSPPGGRQNYGYTF.

This sequence joins TRBV6-5 and TRBJ1-1, with a possible D match to TRBD1 (6 bases). The germline gives CDR1 MNHEY, CDR2 SVGAGI. The CDR3 is 16 residues long. The V end lost 0 bases, the J end lost 4 bases, and 15 bases lay between the germline ends. CDR3 DNA: TGTGCCAGCAGTTACTCGGATACAGGGACGGGCACTGAAGCTTTCTTT. Protein: CASSYSDTGTGTEAFF.

The chain employs TRBV6-5 and TRBJ1-6; D perhaps matches TRBD1 (6 bases). Trimming removed 6 bases from V and 6 bases from J, with 12 bases in between. The CDR3 has 14 amino acids. Germline lookup yields CDR1 MNHEY and CDR2 SVGAGI. CDR3 sequence (DNA): TGTGCCAGCAGCCCCGACAGGATTAATTCACCCCTCCACTTT. Translated, it gives CASSPDRINSPLHF.

The chain recombines TRBV28 with TRBJ1-2; no definite D call. Per germline, CDR1 MDHEN and CDR2 SYDVKM. CDR3 length equals 12 residues. Trimming removed 5 bases at V and 5 bases at J, with 9 bases between. The CDR3 nucleotides read TGTGCCAGCAGTGTCCCCCAATATGGCTACACCTTC. It translates to CASSVPQYGYTF.

V is TRBV5-1 and J is TRBJ2-5; D remains unclear. Germline V gene data show CDR1 as SGHRS and CDR2 as YFSETQ. The CDR3 spans 15 residues. V dropped 0 bases and J dropped 2 bases, with 11 bases sitting between them. CDR3 in amino acids: CASSLEAGPQETQYF. For the CDR3, the DNA is TGCGCCAGCAGCTTGGAAGCAGGCCCACAAGAGACCCAGTACTTC.

This clone was detected only a few times. The chain couples TRBV5-1 to TRBJ2-2, with 7 bases fitting TRBD1. The J segment lost 5 bases and the V segment lost 3 bases, leaving 4 bases of the junction unmatched. The CDR3 is 14 amino acids. Germline V CDR1 and CDR2: SGHRS, YFSETQ. The CDR3 coding sequence is TGCGCCAGCAGCTCCGGGACAGTGACCGGGGAGCTGTTTTTT. Translating it yields CASSSGTVTGELFF.